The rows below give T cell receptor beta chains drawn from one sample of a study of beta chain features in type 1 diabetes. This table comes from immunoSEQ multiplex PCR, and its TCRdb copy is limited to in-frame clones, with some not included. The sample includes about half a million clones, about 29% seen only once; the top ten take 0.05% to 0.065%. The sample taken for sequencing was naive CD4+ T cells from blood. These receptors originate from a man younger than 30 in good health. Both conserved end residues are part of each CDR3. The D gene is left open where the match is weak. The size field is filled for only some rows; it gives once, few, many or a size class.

CDR3nt: TGCGCCAGCAGCCAAGGCTATCTTTCCTACGAGCAGTACTTC
CDR3aa: CASSQGYLSYEQYF
v_gene: TRBV4-1
abundance: few
j_gene: TRBJ2-7
d_gene: -

CDR3nt: TGTGCCAGCAGCCCTGGAGGCGGCTACAATGAGCAGTTCTTC
CDR3aa: CASSPGGGYNEQFF
v_gene: TRBV7-9
abundance: -
j_gene: TRBJ2-1
d_gene: -

CDR3nt: TGCGCCAGCAGCCCTTGGACAGGGGTGGACACCGGGGAGCTGTTTTTT
CDR3aa: CASSPWTGVDTGELFF
v_gene: TRBV5-1
abundance: -
j_gene: TRBJ2-2
d_gene: TRBD1

CDR3nt: TGTGCCAGCAGCTTATCACCCCACGAGCAGTACTTC
CDR3aa: CASSLSPHEQYF
v_gene: TRBV11-2
abundance: -
j_gene: TRBJ2-7
d_gene: -

CDR3nt: TGTGCCAGCAGCTTAGTTGGGCAGATCAGCGTCCTGACTTTC
CDR3aa: CASSLVGQISVLTF
v_gene: TRBV7-2
abundance: few
j_gene: TRBJ2-6
d_gene: -

CDR3nt: TGTGCCACCAGCAGAGGGAGGGCAGAATACACTGAAGCTTTCTTT
CDR3aa: CATSRGRAEYTEAFF
v_gene: TRBV15
abundance: -
j_gene: TRBJ1-1
d_gene: -

CDR3nt: TGTGCCAGCAGCTCCGTGACCGGGACTAAAGATGAGCAGTTCTTC
CDR3aa: CASSSVTGTKDEQFF
v_gene: TRBV7-9
abundance: few
j_gene: TRBJ2-1
d_gene: TRBD2

CDR3nt: TGTGCCAGCAGCTTGGTCAGCAGGGGGCTTAGCTATGGCTACACCTTC
CDR3aa: CASSLVSRGLSYGYTF
v_gene: TRBV7-2
abundance: once
j_gene: TRBJ1-2
d_gene: TRBD1

CDR3nt: TGTGCCTGGAGCCTTAGGGATACGCAGTATTTT
CDR3aa: CAWSLRDTQYF
v_gene: TRBV30
abundance: -
j_gene: TRBJ2-3
d_gene: -

CDR3nt: TGTGCCAGCAGTGAAGCGGCGGTATACGAGCAGTACTTC
CDR3aa: CASSEAAVYEQYF
v_gene: TRBV6-1
abundance: -
j_gene: TRBJ2-7
d_gene: -

CDR3nt: TGTGCCAGCAGCCAGGACAGGGGCGAGCAGTACTTC
CDR3aa: CASSQDRGEQYF
v_gene: TRBV2
abundance: -
j_gene: TRBJ2-7
d_gene: TRBD1

CDR3nt: TGCAGCGTTGAAGTGCCCCTGACAGCCCAAACCTACGAGCAGTACTTC
CDR3aa: CSVEVPLTAQTYEQYF
v_gene: TRBV29-1
abundance: -
j_gene: TRBJ2-7
d_gene: -

CDR3nt: TGTGCCAGCCAATCAGCCGGTAGCTCCTACAATGAGCAGTTCTTC
CDR3aa: CASQSAGSSYNEQFF
v_gene: TRBV11-2
abundance: -
j_gene: TRBJ2-1
d_gene: -

CDR3nt: TGTGCCTGGAGTGCAGCGGGAGGGCCCTACAATGAGCAGTTCTTC
CDR3aa: CAWSAAGGPYNEQFF
v_gene: TRBV30
abundance: -
j_gene: TRBJ2-1
d_gene: TRBD2

CDR3nt: TGTGCCAGCAGCCCTGGAGTAACTAGGACAGTATCCTACGAGCAGTACTTC
CDR3aa: CASSPGVTRTVSYEQYF
v_gene: TRBV5-6
abundance: -
j_gene: TRBJ2-7
d_gene: -

CDR3nt: TGTGCCAGCAGCTTAGTCCTTCGGCTAGCGGGAGGCGGCGAGCAGTACTTC
CDR3aa: CASSLVLRLAGGGEQYF
v_gene: TRBV7-2
abundance: -
j_gene: TRBJ2-7
d_gene: TRBD2

CDR3nt: TGCAGCGTTGAAAGCGGGACAGGGACCGACGAGCAGTACTTC
CDR3aa: CSVESGTGTDEQYF
v_gene: TRBV29-1
abundance: -
j_gene: TRBJ2-7
d_gene: TRBD1

CDR3nt: TGTGCCAGCAGCTTAGTCTCTTACGAGCAGTACTTC
CDR3aa: CASSLVSYEQYF
v_gene: TRBV7-2
abundance: -
j_gene: TRBJ2-7
d_gene: -

CDR3nt: TGTGCCAGCAGCCCAAGCGGGGGCTCCTACAATGAGCAGTTCTTC
CDR3aa: CASSPSGGSYNEQFF
v_gene: TRBV13
abundance: few
j_gene: TRBJ2-1
d_gene: TRBD2

CDR3nt: TGTGCCAGCATCGATAGCGGGAGAGGAAGAGATACGCAGTATTTT
CDR3aa: CASIDSGRGRDTQYF
v_gene: TRBV6-6
abundance: few
j_gene: TRBJ2-3
d_gene: TRBD2

CDR3nt: TGCGCCAGCAGCTTGGGGTCTAGCGGCTACAATGAGCAGTTCTTC
CDR3aa: CASSLGSSGYNEQFF
v_gene: TRBV5-1
abundance: -
j_gene: TRBJ2-1
d_gene: TRBD2

CDR3nt: TGCAGCGTAGACGGGGACACCGGGGAGCTGTTTTTT
CDR3aa: CSVDGDTGELFF
v_gene: TRBV29-1
abundance: few
j_gene: TRBJ2-2
d_gene: -

CDR3nt: TGTGCCAGCAGCCCTACCACTGCCGAGCAGTACTTC
CDR3aa: CASSPTTAEQYF
v_gene: TRBV7-6
abundance: -
j_gene: TRBJ2-7
d_gene: -

CDR3nt: TGTGCCAGCAGCTTGCTAGCTAGTAATGAGCAGTTCTTC
CDR3aa: CASSLLASNEQFF
v_gene: TRBV7-2
abundance: -
j_gene: TRBJ2-1
d_gene: -

CDR3nt: TGTGCCAGCAGCACGAGCAGGGGGCCGAGGTCCTACGAGCAGTACTTC
CDR3aa: CASSTSRGPRSYEQYF
v_gene: TRBV7-8
abundance: -
j_gene: TRBJ2-7
d_gene: TRBD1

CDR3nt: TGTGCCAGCAGCGTAGTTGGGACAGGTGATACGCAGTATTTT
CDR3aa: CASSVVGTGDTQYF
v_gene: TRBV9
abundance: once
j_gene: TRBJ2-3
d_gene: TRBD1

CDR3nt: TGTGCCAGCAGCTTAGAGGAATGGCGGGGGAAAAACATTCAGTACTTC
CDR3aa: CASSLEEWRGKNIQYF
v_gene: TRBV7-9
abundance: -
j_gene: TRBJ2-4
d_gene: TRBD2

CDR3nt: TGCAGCGCCCGAGGCACTAGCGGGAGGGGAGGCACAGATACGCAGTATTTT
CDR3aa: CSARGTSGRGGTDTQYF
v_gene: TRBV29-1
abundance: -
j_gene: TRBJ2-3
d_gene: TRBD2

CDR3nt: TGTGCCAGCTCACGGCTAGCGGGAGCCAAAAACATTCAGTACTTC
CDR3aa: CASSRLAGAKNIQYF
v_gene: TRBV18
abundance: few
j_gene: TRBJ2-4
d_gene: TRBD2

CDR3nt: TGCGCCAGCAGCTTAAAGGGGGTAGGCGAAGAGACCCAGTACTTC
CDR3aa: CASSLKGVGEETQYF
v_gene: TRBV5-1
abundance: -
j_gene: TRBJ2-5
d_gene: -

CDR3nt: TGTGCCTGGAGTCTCAGCGGGAGGACCGGGGAGCTGTTTTTT
CDR3aa: CAWSLSGRTGELFF
v_gene: TRBV30
abundance: few
j_gene: TRBJ2-2
d_gene: TRBD2

CDR3nt: TGCGCCAGCAGCTTAAGGGGGCAAGAGACCCAGTACTTC
CDR3aa: CASSLRGQETQYF
v_gene: TRBV5-1
abundance: -
j_gene: TRBJ2-5
d_gene: -

CDR3nt: TGCAGCGTTGAACGAGGTAGGGGCACTGAAGCTTTCTTT
CDR3aa: CSVERGRGTEAFF
v_gene: TRBV29-1
abundance: -
j_gene: TRBJ1-1
d_gene: -

CDR3nt: TGTGCCAGCAGCTTAGGGCCCGGGTGGGGCGGTACGCAGTATTTT
CDR3aa: CASSLGPGWGGTQYF
v_gene: TRBV7-2
abundance: -
j_gene: TRBJ2-3
d_gene: -

CDR3nt: TGTGCCAGCAGTTCGGTTACGGGACACGCCAAAGAGACCCAGTACTTC
CDR3aa: CASSSVTGHAKETQYF
v_gene: TRBV28
abundance: -
j_gene: TRBJ2-5
d_gene: -

CDR3nt: TGTGCCAGCAGCCCCTTCTTGGAAAAACTGTTTTTT
CDR3aa: CASSPFLEKLFF
v_gene: TRBV28
abundance: -
j_gene: TRBJ1-4
d_gene: -

CDR3nt: TGTGCCATCAGTGTTAGCGGCACAGATACGCAGTATTTT
CDR3aa: CAISVSGTDTQYF
v_gene: TRBV10-3
abundance: few
j_gene: TRBJ2-3
d_gene: -

CDR3nt: TGTGCCAGCAGCTATGGACGTCTGGAGACCCAGTACTTC
CDR3aa: CASSYGRLETQYF
v_gene: TRBV7-2
abundance: -
j_gene: TRBJ2-5
d_gene: -

CDR3nt: TGCAGCGTTTTGTCCGGAAACACCATATATTTT
CDR3aa: CSVLSGNTIYF
v_gene: TRBV29-1
abundance: once
j_gene: TRBJ1-3
d_gene: -

CDR3nt: TGTGCCAGCAGCGTCACTCCGGTCGATAATGAAAAACTGTTTTTT
CDR3aa: CASSVTPVDNEKLFF
v_gene: TRBV5-4
abundance: few
j_gene: TRBJ1-4
d_gene: -

CDR3nt: TGCAGTGCCGCTTCTTCGTACGAGCAGTACTTC
CDR3aa: CSAASSYEQYF
v_gene: TRBV20-1
abundance: -
j_gene: TRBJ2-7
d_gene: -

CDR3nt: TGTGCCAGCAGCGTAGTAGGACAGGGATCCAGCGAGCAGTACTTC
CDR3aa: CASSVVGQGSSEQYF
v_gene: TRBV9
abundance: -
j_gene: TRBJ2-7
d_gene: TRBD1

CDR3nt: TGTGCCAGCAGTTTATTGACAGGGGGCCACTCTGGGGCCAACGTCCTGACTTTC
CDR3aa: CASSLLTGGHSGANVLTF
v_gene: TRBV28
abundance: few
j_gene: TRBJ2-6
d_gene: TRBD1

CDR3nt: TGTGCCAGCAGACCCCGGGCCTCGATAGGGGAGCAGTACTTC
CDR3aa: CASRPRASIGEQYF
v_gene: TRBV7-2
abundance: -
j_gene: TRBJ2-7
d_gene: -

CDR3nt: TGTGCCAGCAGTTATATCCACCTTGGGGAGCAGTACTTC
CDR3aa: CASSYIHLGEQYF
v_gene: TRBV6-5
abundance: -
j_gene: TRBJ2-7
d_gene: -

CDR3nt: TGTGCCAGCAGCTTGAGTCCGGACTCCTACAATGAGCAGTTCTTC
CDR3aa: CASSLSPDSYNEQFF
v_gene: TRBV5-4
abundance: few
j_gene: TRBJ2-1
d_gene: -

CDR3nt: TGTGCCTGGAGTGTACGGGGCACTAGCAATCAGCCCCAGCATTTT
CDR3aa: CAWSVRGTSNQPQHF
v_gene: TRBV30
abundance: -
j_gene: TRBJ1-5
d_gene: -

CDR3nt: TGTGCCAGCAGTCCACAGGGGGCGGTCGGGTATGGCTACACCTTC
CDR3aa: CASSPQGAVGYGYTF
v_gene: TRBV2
abundance: -
j_gene: TRBJ1-2
d_gene: TRBD1